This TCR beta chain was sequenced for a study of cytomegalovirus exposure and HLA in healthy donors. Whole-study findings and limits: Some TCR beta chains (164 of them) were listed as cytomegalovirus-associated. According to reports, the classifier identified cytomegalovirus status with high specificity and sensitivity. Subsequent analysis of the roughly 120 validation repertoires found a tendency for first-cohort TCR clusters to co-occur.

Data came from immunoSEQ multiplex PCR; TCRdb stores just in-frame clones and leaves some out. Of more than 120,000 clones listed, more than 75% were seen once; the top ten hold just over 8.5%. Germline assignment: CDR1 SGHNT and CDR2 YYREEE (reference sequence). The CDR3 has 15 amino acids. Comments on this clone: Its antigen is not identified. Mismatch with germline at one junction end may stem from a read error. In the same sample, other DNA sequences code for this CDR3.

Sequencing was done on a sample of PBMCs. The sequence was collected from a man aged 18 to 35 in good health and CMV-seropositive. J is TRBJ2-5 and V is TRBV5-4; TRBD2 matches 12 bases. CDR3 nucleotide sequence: TGTGCCAGCAGTTTGGGACTAGCGGGCCAAGAGACCCAGTACTTC. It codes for CASSLGLAGQETQYF.